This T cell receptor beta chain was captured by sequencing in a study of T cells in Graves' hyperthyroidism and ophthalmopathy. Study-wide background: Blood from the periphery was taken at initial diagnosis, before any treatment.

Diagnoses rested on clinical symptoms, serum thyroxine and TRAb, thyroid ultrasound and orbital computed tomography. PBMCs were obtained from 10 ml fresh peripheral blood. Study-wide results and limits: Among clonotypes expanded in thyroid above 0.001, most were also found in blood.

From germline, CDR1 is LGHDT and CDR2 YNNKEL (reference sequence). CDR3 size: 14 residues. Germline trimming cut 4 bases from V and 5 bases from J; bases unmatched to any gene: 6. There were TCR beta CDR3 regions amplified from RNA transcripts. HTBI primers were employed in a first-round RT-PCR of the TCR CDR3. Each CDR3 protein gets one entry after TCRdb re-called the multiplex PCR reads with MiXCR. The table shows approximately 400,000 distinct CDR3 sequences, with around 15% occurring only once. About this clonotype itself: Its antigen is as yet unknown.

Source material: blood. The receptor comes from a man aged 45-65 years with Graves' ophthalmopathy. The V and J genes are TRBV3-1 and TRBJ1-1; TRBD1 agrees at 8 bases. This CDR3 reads CASSRGDRRTEAFF. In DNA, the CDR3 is TGTGCCAGCAGCCGGGGGGACAGGAGGACTGAAGCTTTCTTT.